The 2 T cell receptor beta chains presented below share a single source sample, sequenced in a study of OX40 agonist ivuxolimab in advanced cancers. The library came from the immunoSEQ multiplex PCR assay. Here the immuneACCESS table is served through TCRdb, limited to in-frame sequences with V and J called. Missing clones are a known gap in these copies; in checked studies unresolved V genes cover under half, and the rest lacks a known reason. The sample has 100,000 to 150,000 clones on record, 93% of them singletons. The leading ten clones occupy roughly 1% of the sample. The material sequenced was CD4+ or CD8+ T cells sorted from blood, taken in a trial of the OX40 agonist ivuxolimab. The receptors originated from an adult with an advanced solid tumor such as melanoma, head and neck, liver or kidney cancer.

This chain links TRBV7-9 with TRBJ1-2, with unresolved D. Trimming left V 2 bases short and J 6 bases short, with 7 bases between. Germline V gene sequence: CDR1 SEHNR, CDR2 FQNEAQ (reference sequence). CDR3 size: 12 residues. DNA for the CDR3: TGTGCCAGCAGCTTACAGGACGATGGCTACACCTTC. The encoded protein is CASSLQDDGYTF.

V gene TRBV9 combines with J gene TRBJ1-6; D gene unclear. The CDR3 sequence is 13 residues long. Germline values: CDR1 SGDLS, CDR2 YYNGEE. Trimming removed 4 bases at V and 13 bases at J, with 15 bases between. Here the CDR3 DNA reads TGTGCCAGCAGCCTAGACCTGACTGGGCCCCTCCACTTT. This sequence encodes CASSLDLTGPLHF.